Listed below are T cell receptor beta chains from one sample, sequenced in a study of T cells in tuberculosis. Assay: immunoSEQ multiplex PCR; the TCRdb copy retains only in-frame clones and omits some. Of 55,000 to 70,000 clones detected, 65% to 90% appear once; the ten largest clones hold 13%. Material for sequencing was CD1b-GMM tetramer-negative cells sorted from PBMCs. These TCRs come from an adult woman with latent tuberculosis. CDR3s leave out the opening cysteine and the closing phenylalanine or tryptophan. D genes are given only for firm matches. The size entry is marked missing in some rows and otherwise reads once, few, many or a size class.

CDR3 length | clone size | D gene | V gene | CDR3 protein
12 | NA | TRBD1 | TRBV7-2 | ASSSNRGGQPQH
14 | NA | TRBD2 | TRBV29-1 | SVLPLAGGNTGELF
15 | NA | TRBD1 | TRBV11-2 | ASSPRGRDRIYNEQF
15 | NA | TRBD2 | TRBV19 | ASSIPLRGSGRNEQF
13 | NA | TRBD2 | TRBV19 | ASSPWTSGTDTQY
16 | NA | TRBD1 | TRBV7-2 | ASSLAQGQLLAKNIQY
12 | NA | NA | TRBV19 | ASRGEVSYNEQF
12 | NA | NA | TRBV7-9 | ASRPWDTYNEQF
13 | NA | NA | TRBV2 | ASSEGTTNTGELF
14 | once | NA | TRBV6-6 | ASAAGSAGSTDTQY
13 | NA | NA | TRBV7-2 | ASSLGGVRTAGYT
13 | few | NA | TRBV9 | ASSVVSSGSDTQY
14 | NA | NA | TRBV5-5 | ASSLESRGINTEAF
11 | NA | NA | TRBV7-3 | ASSLLPTDTQY
11 | NA | NA | TRBV5-1 | ASSLAERDTQY
13 | once | NA | TRBV11-2 | ASIRGGGKNTEAF
12 | NA | NA | TRBV12-5 | ASGLLSSRDTQY
13 | NA | TRBD2 | TRBV28 | ASRPGLAGAYEQY
14 | NA | TRBD1 | TRBV9 | ASSALGGQGNTEAF